The 11 T cell receptor beta chains given below trace back to one sample, sequenced in a study of control samples from healthy donors and cancer patients. The repertoire was sequenced with immunoSEQ multiplex PCR; TCRdb's copy has only in-frame clones and lacks some. This table holds roughly 100,000 clones, roughly 89% found once. What was sequenced was PBMCs. The receptor set was obtained from a man in his fifties or sixties with lung cancer.

The V and J genes are TRBV4-1 and TRBJ1-2, with 9 bases identical to TRBD1. Germline values: CDR1 MGHRA, CDR2 YSYEKL. Trimming took 4 bases from V and 0 from J; bases not matched to a gene: 3. The CDR3 has 15 amino acids. CDR3 in DNA: TGCGCCAGCAGCCGGGGGGACAGGGCTAACTATGGCTACACCTTC. This codes for CASSRGDRANYGYTF.

The chain links TRBV4-2 to TRBJ2-5; no definite D call. Per germline, CDR1 LGHNA and CDR2 YNFKEQ. Trimming took 3 bases from V and 1 from J, leaving 9 bases between them. The CDR3 sequence is 14 residues long. The CDR3 sequence: CASSHGRIQETQYF. The CDR3, as DNA: TGTGCCAGCAGCCATGGACGGATCCAAGAGACCCAGTACTTC.

V and J are TRBV4-1 and TRBJ1-2; maybe TRBD1 (6 bases). The CDR3 has 16 amino acids. Germline-derived CDR1 and CDR2 are MGHRA and YSYEKL. V shed 1 base and J shed 5 bases, with 17 bases lying between them. The CDR3 DNA follows: TGCGCCAGCAGCCAAGGCAGGTGGGGGGCAAGGTATGGCTACACCTTC. Its translation: CASSQGRWGARYGYTF.

The rearrangement uses TRBV5-1 and TRBJ2-3; 7 bases map to TRBD1. Looked up from germline, CDR1 is SGHRS and CDR2 is YFSETQ. V was pared by 5 bases and J by 0 bases, with 6 bases of the junction left unmatched. This CDR3 region has 15 residues. CDR3: CASRDPGQSTDTQYF. CDR3 in DNA: TGCGCCAGCAGAGACCCGGGACAGAGCACAGATACGCAGTATTTT.

The CDR3 nucleotides are TGTGCCAGCAGCCCTGGGGGGACTACCGTAGAGACCCAGTACTTC. Protein: CASSPGGTTVETQYF. The chain is built from TRBV5-4 and TRBJ2-5; TRBD2 aligns across 7 bases. The V gene's germline CDR1 is SGHNT and CDR2 YYREEE (reference sequence). This CDR3 is 15 amino acids long. Trimming removed 4 bases from V and 4 bases from J; junction bases left unmatched: 10.

The genes are TRBV10-1 and TRBJ1-6, with TRBD1 matching 7 bases. V was pared by 7 bases and J by 6 bases, with 6 bases of the junction left unmatched. Germline CDR1 WNHNN, CDR2 SYGVQD (reference sequence). The length of the CDR3 is 14 residues. CDR3 sequence reads: CASTKGQRNSPLHF. The CDR3 DNA reads as TGCGCCAGCACCAAGGGACAGCGTAATTCACCCCTCCACTTT.

Here the CDR3 reads CASSGGQGRAYNEQFF. As DNA, the CDR3 is TGTGCCAGCAGCGGTGGACAGGGGCGCGCCTACAATGAGCAGTTCTTC. The rearrangement links TRBV9 to TRBJ2-1; TRBD1 aligns across 9 bases. This CDR3 contains 16 residues. J lost 2 bases, V lost 3 bases, and 6 bases had no gene match. The germline CDR1 and CDR2 sequences are SGDLS and YYNGEE.

This clone was seen a few times. The rearrangement joins TRBV30 to TRBJ2-2; a possible D gene is TRBD2 (6 bases). Per the germline V gene, CDR1 is GTSNPN and CDR2 is SVGIG (reference sequence). V lost 2 bases to trimming and J lost 6 bases, with 16 bases between them. The CDR3 runs 15 residues. The CDR3 region has the DNA TGTGCCTGGAGTCGGGCGGGGAATAGGGCCGGGGAGCTGTTTTTT. Protein: CAWSRAGNRAGELFF.

This chain links TRBV4-1 with TRBJ2-2; TRBD1 matches 9 bases. The CDR3 sequence is 18 residues long. The germline gives CDR1 MGHRA, CDR2 YSYEKL. With V trimmed by 0 bases and J by 4 bases, 9 bases remained unmatched. CDR3 in DNA: TGCGCCAGCAGCCAAGAAGCATCCGGGACAGGGCTCACCGGGGAGCTGTTTTTT. This sequence encodes CASSQEASGTGLTGELFF.

The chain couples TRBV6-6 to TRBJ2-2, with D perhaps matching TRBD1 (7 bases). This CDR3 is built from 20 residues. The germline V gene encodes CDR1 MNHNY and CDR2 SVGAGI (reference sequence). Trimming stripped 5 bases from V and 1 base from J, with 26 bases between. CDR3 region: CASSPRYLENRGGNTGELFF. In DNA, the CDR3 is TGTGCCAGCAGTCCTCGCTACTTAGAGAACAGGGGAGGGAACACCGGGGAGCTGTTTTTT.

This clone has a handful of counts. The genes are TRBV4-1 and TRBJ2-7; a possible D gene is TRBD1 (6 bases). The germline V and J ends were trimmed by 0 bases and 3 bases, with 9 bases remaining between them. This CDR3 has 14 amino acids. The V gene's germline CDR1 is MGHRA and CDR2 YSYEKL. CDR3 coding DNA: TGCGCCAGCAGCCAAGAACAGGGCGTCTACGAGCAGTACGTC. It codes for CASSQEQGVYEQYV.